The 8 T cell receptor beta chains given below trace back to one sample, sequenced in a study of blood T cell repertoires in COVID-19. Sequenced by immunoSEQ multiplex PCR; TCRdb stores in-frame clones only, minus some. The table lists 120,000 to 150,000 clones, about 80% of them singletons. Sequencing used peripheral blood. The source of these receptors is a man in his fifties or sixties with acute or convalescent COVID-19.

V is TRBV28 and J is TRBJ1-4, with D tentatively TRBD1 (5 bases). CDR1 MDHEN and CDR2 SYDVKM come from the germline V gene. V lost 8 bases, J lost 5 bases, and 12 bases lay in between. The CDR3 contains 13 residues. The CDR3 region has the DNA TGTGCCAGCGGGGCCGGCCTGAATGAAAAACTGTTTTTT. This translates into CASGAGLNEKLFF.

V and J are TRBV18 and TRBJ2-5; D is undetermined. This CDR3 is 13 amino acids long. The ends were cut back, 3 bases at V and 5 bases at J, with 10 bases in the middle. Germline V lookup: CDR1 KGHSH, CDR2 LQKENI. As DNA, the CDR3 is TGTGCCAGCTCACCGGTAGAGTTGGAGACCCAGTACTTC. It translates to CASSPVELETQYF.

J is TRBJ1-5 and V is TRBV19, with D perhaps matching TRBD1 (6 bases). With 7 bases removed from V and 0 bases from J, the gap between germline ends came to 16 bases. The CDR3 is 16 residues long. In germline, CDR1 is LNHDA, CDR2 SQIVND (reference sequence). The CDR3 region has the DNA TGTGCCAGTAAGGGGTGGAGACAGGCTAGCAATCAGCCCCAGCATTTT. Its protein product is CASKGWRQASNQPQHF.

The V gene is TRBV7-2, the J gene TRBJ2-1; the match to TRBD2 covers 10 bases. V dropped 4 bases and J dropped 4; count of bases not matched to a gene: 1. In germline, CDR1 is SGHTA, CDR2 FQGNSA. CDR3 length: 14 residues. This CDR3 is CASSSGLAYNEQFF. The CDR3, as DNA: TGTGCCAGCAGCTCGGGACTAGCGTACAATGAGCAGTTCTTC.

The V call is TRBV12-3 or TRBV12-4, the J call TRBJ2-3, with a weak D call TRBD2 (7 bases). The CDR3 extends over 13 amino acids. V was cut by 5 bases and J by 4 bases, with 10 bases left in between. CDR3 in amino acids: CASSQGGADTQYF. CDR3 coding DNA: TGTGCCAGCAGTCAAGGGGGGGCAGATACGCAGTATTTT.

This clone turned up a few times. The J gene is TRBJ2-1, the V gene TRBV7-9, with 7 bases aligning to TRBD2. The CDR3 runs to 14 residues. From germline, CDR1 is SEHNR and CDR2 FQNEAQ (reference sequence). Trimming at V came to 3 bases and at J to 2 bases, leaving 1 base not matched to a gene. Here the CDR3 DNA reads TGTGCCAGCAGCTTTCGGGGGGCCTACAATGAGCAGTTCTTC. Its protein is CASSFRGAYNEQFF. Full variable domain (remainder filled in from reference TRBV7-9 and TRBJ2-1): DTGVSQNPRHKITKRGQNVTFRCDPISEHNRLYWYRQTLGQGPEFLTYFQNEAQLEKSRLLSDRFSAERPKGSFSTLEIQRTEQGDSAMYLCASSFRGAYNEQFFGPGTRLTVL.

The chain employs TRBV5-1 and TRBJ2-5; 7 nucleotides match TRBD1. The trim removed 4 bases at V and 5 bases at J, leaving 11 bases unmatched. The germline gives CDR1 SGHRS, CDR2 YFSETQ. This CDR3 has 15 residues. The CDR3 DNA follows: TGCGCCAGCAGCCCCGGGACAGCCGTTAGGGAGACCCAGTACTTC. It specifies CASSPGTAVRETQYF.

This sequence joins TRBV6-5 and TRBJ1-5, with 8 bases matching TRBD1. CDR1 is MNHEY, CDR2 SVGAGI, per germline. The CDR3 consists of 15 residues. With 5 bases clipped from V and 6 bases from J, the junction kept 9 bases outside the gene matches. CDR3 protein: CASSQQGGVGQPQHF. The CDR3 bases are TGTGCCAGCAGTCAACAGGGGGGGGTTGGTCAGCCCCAGCATTTT.